The 30 T cell receptor beta chains given below trace back to one sample, sequenced in a study of blood T cell repertoires in COVID-19. The repertoire was sequenced with immunoSEQ multiplex PCR; TCRdb's copy has only in-frame clones and lacks some. Among 100,000 to 150,000 clones listed, 85% were seen once. Sequenced: peripheral blood. These receptors originate from a woman of 80 years or more with COVID-19, enrolled during active disease.

This rearrangement joins TRBV7-3 to TRBJ2-5; D is possibly TRBD1 (6 bases). Per the germline V gene, CDR1 is SGHTA and CDR2 is FQGTGA. The CDR3 runs 14 residues. V lost 5 bases and J 5 bases, leaving 15 bases between the germline ends. The CDR3 region has the DNA TGTGCCAGCAGCCCGGACAGTCGGGGCGAGACCCAGTACTTC. It yields the protein CASSPDSRGETQYF.

The genes are TRBV28 and TRBJ2-7; possible D gene TRBD2, 5 bases. CDR3 length equals 15 residues. Germline CDR1 is MDHEN and CDR2 is SYDVKM. V was shortened by 6 bases and J by 3 bases, with 18 bases between the two germline ends. The DNA for the CDR3 is TGTGCCAGCAGCACGAGAGGGAGCACCCTCTACGAGCAGTACTTC. Encoded protein: CASSTRGSTLYEQYF.

V is TRBV19 and J is TRBJ2-1, with D possibly TRBD1 on 6 matching bases. This CDR3 comprises 13 residues. The germline V gene encodes CDR1 LNHDA and CDR2 SQIVND (reference sequence). V lost 4 bases and J lost 2, with 6 bases in between. CDR3 nucleotide sequence: TGTGCCAGTAGTAGGGACACCTACAATGAGCAGTTCTTC. Encoded protein: CASSRDTYNEQFF. Together with reference TRBV19 and TRBJ2-1, the CDR3 gives the full variable domain: DGGITQSPKYLFRKEGQNVTLSCEQNLNHDAMYWYRQDPGQGLRLIYYSQIVNDFQKGDIAEGYSVSREKKESFPLTVTSAQKNPTAFYLCASSRDTYNEQFFGPGTRLTVL.

CDR3 loop: CASSLQLEGEQYF. In DNA form, the CDR3 reads TGTGCCAGCAGCTTACAATTGGAGGGAGAGCAGTACTTC. The chain combines TRBV7-9 with TRBJ2-7; possible D gene TRBD2, 6 bases. Germline CDR1 is SEHNR and CDR2 is FQNEAQ (reference sequence). Trimming took 2 bases from V and 7 from J, leaving 12 bases between them. The CDR3 is 13 amino acids.

The CDR3 protein is CASSFRNPDTQYF. The CDR3 nucleotides are TGCGCCAGCAGCTTCAGAAACCCAGATACGCAGTATTTT. The gene calls are TRBV5-1 and TRBJ2-3; no clear D gene. The ends were cut back, 2 bases at V and 4 bases at J, with 8 bases in the middle. The CDR3 contains 13 residues. The germline gives CDR1 SGHRS, CDR2 YFSETQ.

The V call is TRBV11-3, the J call TRBJ2-7, with 8 bases that match TRBD1. After removal of 3 bases from V and 0 bases from J, the junction contained 7 bases not matched to a gene. This CDR3 has 16 amino acids. Germline V CDR1 and CDR2: SGHNT, YENEEA. In DNA, the CDR3 is TGTGCCAGCAGCTTGGGGGACAGGCGACACTCCTACGAGCAGTACTTC. It encodes CASSLGDRRHSYEQYF. The variable domain in full, with the rest retrieved from reference TRBV11-3 and TRBJ2-7, is EAGVVQSPRYKIIEKKQPVAFWCNPISGHNTLYWYLQNLGQGPELLIRYENEEAVDDSQLPKDRFSAERLKGVDSTLKIQPAELGDSAVYLCASSLGDRRHSYEQYFGPGTRLTVT.

Worth noting for this clone: This CDR3 is also generated by other DNA sequences in the sample. This chain connects TRBV7-2 to TRBJ2-5; D perhaps matches TRBD2 (5 bases). The V end lost 1 base, the J end lost 1 base, and 7 bases lay between the germline ends. CDR3 length equals 14 residues. CDR1 is SGHTA, CDR2 FQGNSA, per germline. This CDR3 reads CASSLGGSQETQYF. The CDR3 nucleotides are TGTGCCAGCAGCTTAGGAGGGTCCCAAGAGACCCAGTACTTC.

The V gene is TRBV19, the J gene TRBJ1-4; D perhaps matches TRBD1 (5 bases). The CDR3 covers 16 residues. Trimming took 5 bases from V and 8 from J, leaving 21 bases between them. CDR1 LNHDA and CDR2 SQIVND come from the germline V gene (reference sequence). This chain's CDR3 is CASSANRGHIVEKLFF. For the CDR3, the DNA is TGTGCCAGTAGTGCGAACCGCGGACATATCGTGGAAAAACTGTTTTTT.

The V and J genes are TRBV6-5 and TRBJ2-5, with 9 bases identical to TRBD1. The CDR3 consists of 14 residues. Germline V gives CDR1 MNHEY, CDR2 SVGAGI. The trim removed 6 bases at V and 3 bases at J, leaving 5 bases unmatched. DNA for the CDR3: TGTGCCAGCAGCCCATGGACAGGGGAAGAGACCCAGTACTTC. As protein: CASSPWTGEETQYF.

This chain links TRBV4-3 with TRBJ1-6; D ambiguous. Germline values: CDR1 LGHNA, CDR2 YSLEER. The CDR3 loop spans 17 amino acids. Trimming removed 3 bases at V and 3 bases at J, with 15 bases between. DNA of the CDR3: TGCGCCAGCAGCCAGGCCCCGTTTGGAGACTATAATTCACCCCTCCACTTT. It yields the protein CASSQAPFGDYNSPLHF.

The chain uses TRBV24-1 and TRBJ1-2; 11 bases line up with TRBD1. V was pared by 4 bases and J by 7 bases, with 4 bases of the junction left unmatched. Germline lookup yields CDR1 KGHDR and CDR2 SFDVKD. CDR3 size: 14 residues. This CDR3 reads CATSDRGQGGGYTF. CDR3 sequence (DNA): TGTGCCACCAGTGACCGGGGACAGGGGGGTGGCTACACCTTC.

A single count supports this clone. The J gene is TRBJ2-5, the V gene TRBV5-4; 7 bases line up with TRBD1. CDR3 length: 13 residues. Losses at the gene ends were 4 bases for V and 4 bases for J; bases not matched to a gene: 4. The germline gives CDR1 SGHNT, CDR2 YYREEE (reference sequence). In DNA form, the CDR3 reads TGTGCCAGCAGCACCAGGGACAGAGAGACCCAGTACTTC. This sequence encodes CASSTRDRETQYF. Filled out from reference TRBV5-4 and TRBJ2-5, the complete variable domain reads ETGVTQSPTHLIKTRGQQVTLRCSSQSGHNTVSWYQQALGQGPQFIFQYYREEENGRGNFPPRFSGLQFPNYSSELNVNALELDDSALYLCASSTRDRETQYFGPGTRLLVL.

The gene calls are TRBV19 and TRBJ2-7; 8 nucleotides align to TRBD2. Trimming removed 1 base from V and 2 bases from J; junction bases left unmatched: 7. CDR3 length: 16 amino acids. CDR1 and CDR2 (germline): LNHDA, SQIVND (reference sequence). CDR3 coding DNA: TGTGCCAGTAGTATAGGACTGCTAGCGGGCGCCTACGAGCAGTACTTC. Amino acids: CASSIGLLAGAYEQYF.

J is TRBJ1-5 and V is TRBV9; D gene unclear. The CDR3 runs 14 residues. CDR1 SGDLS and CDR2 YYNGEE come from the germline V gene. The germline V and J ends were trimmed by 2 bases and 7 bases, with 13 bases remaining between them. CDR3 coding DNA: TGTGCCAGCAGCGTGAAACAGTCGGGGCAGCCCCAGCATTTT. Protein product: CASSVKQSGQPQHF.

The rearrangement links TRBV7-2 to TRBJ2-2; 7 bases align to TRBD2. The CDR3 has 15 amino acids. V shed 5 bases and J 1 base; nucleotides not matched to a gene: 4. The V gene's germline CDR1 is SGHTA and CDR2 FQGNSA. As DNA, the CDR3 is TGTGCCAGCAGCGTCGCTAGCGGGAACACCGGGGAGCTGTTTTTT. This translates into CASSVASGNTGELFF.

This clone was observed a few times. The V gene is TRBV2, the J gene TRBJ1-6, with 8 bases matching TRBD1. From germline, CDR1 is SNHLY and CDR2 FYNNEI. Unmatched junction bases numbered 6, after V lost 7 bases and J lost 10 bases. CDR3 length: 13 amino acids. CDR3 amino acids: CASTSGGWSPLHF. The DNA for the CDR3 is TGTGCCAGCACCTCAGGGGGCTGGTCACCCCTCCACTTT.

The V gene is TRBV7-3, the J gene TRBJ1-6; 9 bases line up with TRBD1. CDR3 size: 17 residues. With V trimmed by 0 bases and J by 8 bases, 8 bases remained unmatched. The germline V gene has CDR1 SGHTA and CDR2 FQGTGA. For the CDR3, the DNA is TGTGCCAGCAGCTTAACAGGAGCTACAGGGGGCTATTCACCCCTCCACTTT. It encodes CASSLTGATGGYSPLHF.

This chain links TRBV5-1 with TRBJ1-1; D is possibly TRBD1 (5 bases). Trimming cost V 0 bases and J 5 bases, with 11 bases left between them. CDR3 length: 14 residues. CDR1 and CDR2 from the germline V gene are SGHRS and YFSETQ. CDR3 loop: CASSLAGGGTEAFF. The CDR3 bases are TGCGCCAGCAGCTTGGCCGGGGGAGGAACTGAAGCTTTCTTT.

V usage is TRBV24-1 and J usage is TRBJ1-1, with a tentative D call TRBD1 (6 bases). The germline V and J ends were trimmed by 4 bases and 5 bases, with 10 bases remaining between them. From germline, CDR1 is KGHDR and CDR2 SFDVKD. CDR3 length equals 13 residues. CDR3 sequence reads: CATSELGGTEAFF. CDR3 nucleotide sequence: TGTGCCACCAGTGAGTTAGGGGGAACTGAAGCTTTCTTT.

The chain recombines TRBV5-5 with TRBJ2-1; the D is unclear. In germline, CDR1 is SGHKS, CDR2 YYEKEE (reference sequence). Trimming removed 5 bases at V and 3 bases at J, with 12 bases between. This CDR3 has 14 residues. The CDR3 sequence is CASRRRPNYNEQFF. The CDR3 DNA is TGTGCCAGCAGACGGCGGCCAAACTACAATGAGCAGTTCTTC.

The chain carries TRBV5-4 and TRBJ1-1; perhaps TRBD1 as D (5 bases). V was shortened by 4 bases and J by 5 bases, with 18 bases between the two germline ends. CDR1 and CDR2 (germline): SGHNT, YYREEE (reference sequence). CDR3 length equals 15 residues. CDR3 in amino acids: CASSSGTNGRTEAFF. Here the CDR3 DNA reads TGTGCCAGCAGCAGCGGGACTAACGGGAGAACTGAAGCTTTCTTT.

The V and J genes are TRBV28 and TRBJ1-6; 8 bases agree with TRBD1. The junction had 9 bases not matched to a gene; V was cut back by 6 bases and J by 8 bases. Germline V CDR1 and CDR2: MDHEN, SYDVKM. CDR3 length: 15 amino acids. The CDR3 DNA is TGTGCCAGCAGGCCCCGGACAGGGAAAGATTCACCCCTCCACTTT. Translated, it gives CASRPRTGKDSPLHF.

V usage is TRBV5-1 and J usage is TRBJ1-4; the match to TRBD1 covers 9 bases. The CDR3 consists of 16 residues. Trimming at V came to 4 bases and at J to 7 bases, leaving 11 bases not matched to a gene. In germline, CDR1 is SGHRS, CDR2 YFSETQ. CDR3 nucleotide sequence: TGCGCCAGCAGCGAGGGACAGGGTTTCCTTAGTGAAAAACTGTTTTTT. Protein sequence: CASSEGQGFLSEKLFF.

This chain links TRBV19 with TRBJ1-1; TRBD1 is a possible D gene (5 bases). CDR1 and CDR2 (germline): LNHDA, SQIVND (reference sequence). The V gene lost 4 bases and the J gene lost 6 bases, with 9 bases spanning the gap. The CDR3 runs to 12 residues. The CDR3 nucleotides read TGTGCCAGTAGTAACCAGGGCGCTGAAGCTTTCTTT. Its protein product is CASSNQGAEAFF.

This sequence joins TRBV4-2 and TRBJ2-5; 7 bases are a match to TRBD1. There are 15 residues in the CDR3. Trimming removed 1 base from V and 7 bases from J; junction bases left unmatched: 9. Germline assignment: CDR1 LGHNA and CDR2 YNFKEQ. CDR3 bases: TGTGCCAGCAGCCAAGGGCAGGGCAGGGGGATGACCCAGTACTTC. Amino acids: CASSQGQGRGMTQYF.

This chain connects TRBV3-1 (or the pseudogene TRBV3-2) to TRBJ1-4; no definite D call. V lost 1 base to trimming and J lost 8 bases, with 8 bases between them. Germline V gives CDR1 LGHDT, CDR2 YNNKEL (reference sequence). The CDR3 runs 13 residues. Here the CDR3 DNA reads TGTGCCAGCAGCCAAGGTACGGTAGAAAAACTGTTTTTT. It translates to CASSQGTVEKLFF.

The V and J genes are TRBV4-2 and TRBJ2-6; 7 bases are shared with TRBD1. Germline V gene lookup returns CDR1 LGHNA and CDR2 YNFKEQ. Unmatched junction bases numbered 1, after V lost 0 bases and J lost 2 bases. CDR3 length equals 16 residues. CDR3 protein: CASSQDQGAGANVLTF. The CDR3 DNA follows: TGTGCCAGCAGCCAAGATCAGGGGGCTGGGGCCAACGTCCTGACTTTC.

The table lists this clone with many counts. The rearrangement joins TRBV28 to TRBJ1-5; a weak D match, TRBD1 (5 bases). This CDR3 spans 16 amino acids. CDR1 is MDHEN, CDR2 SYDVKM, per germline. V was pared by 5 bases and J by 2 bases, with 16 bases between. Written as DNA, the CDR3 is TGTGCCAGCAGTCCCCCCCTGAAAGGGGGCAATCAGCCCCAGCATTTT. This translates into CASSPPLKGGNQPQHF.

This clone was recorded only once. The V gene is TRBV5-4, the J gene TRBJ1-1, with D possibly TRBD1 on 5 matching bases. Germline V gene data show CDR1 as SGHNT and CDR2 as YYREEE (reference sequence). This CDR3 region has 15 residues. The V end lost 0 bases, the J end lost 0 bases, and 9 bases lay between the germline ends. CDR3 sequence reads: CASSLAGGLNTEAFF. The DNA for the CDR3 is TGTGCCAGCAGCTTGGCCGGGGGACTGAACACTGAAGCTTTCTTT. The entire variable domain, with the rest obtained from reference TRBV5-4 and TRBJ1-1, is as follows: ETGVTQSPTHLIKTRGQQVTLRCSSQSGHNTVSWYQQALGQGPQFIFQYYREEENGRGNFPPRFSGLQFPNYSSELNVNALELDDSALYLCASSLAGGLNTEAFFGQGTRLTVV.

V usage is TRBV6-6 and J usage is TRBJ2-3, with D possibly matching TRBD2 (6 bases). Germline assignment: CDR1 MNHNY and CDR2 SVGAGI (reference sequence). V dropped 7 bases and J dropped 5 bases, with 13 bases sitting between them. This CDR3 has 13 amino acids. In DNA form, the CDR3 reads TGTGCCAGCACCCCGGAGGGAGAAGATACGCAGTATTTT. The encoded protein is CASTPEGEDTQYF.